This passage covers 18 T cell receptor beta chains from one sample sequenced in a study of blood T cell repertoires in COVID-19. The table came from immunoSEQ multiplex PCR; TCRdb's copy has only in-frame clones and leaves some out. This sample has 100,000 or so clones, with approximately 90% found just once. Sequencing used peripheral blood. The receptors shown here come from a human donor with active COVID-19. The donor label of this sample is uncertain.

This clone showed up just once. The chain has TRBV10-3 and TRBJ2-3, with 7 bases aligning to TRBD1. The CDR3 is 14 amino acids. The trim removed 6 bases at V and 6 bases at J, leaving 9 bases unmatched. Germline CDR1 and CDR2: ENHRY and SYGVKD. CDR3 DNA sequence: TGTGCCATCAGCACCGGGACAGACATGGATACGCAGTATTTT. It yields the protein CAISTGTDMDTQYF.

This chain links TRBV18 with TRBJ2-3; 8 nucleotides match TRBD2. The CDR3 spans 16 residues. Unmatched junction bases numbered 5, after V lost 0 bases and J lost 3 bases. In germline, CDR1 is KGHSH, CDR2 LQKENI. Written as DNA, the CDR3 is TGTGCCAGCTCACCACCTTCCGGGGGGGAAACAGATACGCAGTATTTT. Translation: CASSPPSGGETDTQYF. Together with reference TRBV18 and TRBJ2-3, the CDR3 gives the full variable domain: NAGVMQNPRHLVRRRGQEARLRCSPMKGHSHVYWYRQLPEEGLKFMVYLQKENIIDESGMPKERFSAEFPKEGPSILRIQQVVRGDSAAYFCASSPPSGGETDTQYFGPGTRLTVL.

This clone was observed once. CDR3 amino acids: CASSDGSSYGYTF. CDR3 bases: TGTGCCAGCAGTGATGGGAGTTCCTATGGCTACACCTTC. The chain combines TRBV2 with TRBJ1-2; D unclear. CDR1 and CDR2 from the germline V gene are SNHLY and FYNNEI. V was pared by 3 bases and J by 4 bases, with 9 bases between. This CDR3 is 13 amino acids long.

This chain links TRBV12-3 or TRBV12-4 with TRBJ1-2; no clear D gene. Trimming removed 2 bases at V and 2 bases at J, with 6 bases between. This CDR3 contains 13 residues. CDR3 DNA: TGTGCCAGCAGTTTATCAGAAAACTATGGCTACACCTTC. It codes for CASSLSENYGYTF.

The chain is built from TRBV6-2 or TRBV6-3 and TRBJ2-3, with 10 nucleotides matching TRBD2. Germline-derived CDR1 and CDR2 are MNHEY and SVGEGT. With V trimmed by 2 bases and J by 5 bases, 4 bases remained unmatched. The CDR3 is 15 residues long. The CDR3 sequence: CASSYERGGRDTQYF. CDR3 sequence (DNA): TGTGCCAGCAGTTACGAGCGGGGGGGCCGAGATACGCAGTATTTT.

This clone appeared a single time. The chain uses TRBV6-1 and TRBJ1-5; D remains ambiguous. The length of the CDR3 is 18 residues. Germline V gene sequence: CDR1 MNHNS, CDR2 SASEGT. Trimming left V 1 base short and J 0 bases short, with 16 bases between. The CDR3 here is CASSEVTESSYSNQPQHF. The CDR3 nucleotides are TGTGCCAGCAGTGAAGTAACAGAATCCTCTTATAGCAATCAGCCCCAGCATTTT.

This sequence joins TRBV19 and TRBJ2-5; TRBD2 matches 15 bases. With 2 bases clipped from V and 2 bases from J, the junction kept 3 bases outside the gene matches. The CDR3 totals 17 residues. CDR1 and CDR2 (germline): LNHDA, SQIVND (reference sequence). The CDR3 DNA follows: TGTGCCAGTAGTATACCGGGACTAGCGGGGGGACAAGAGACCCAGTACTTC. Residues: CASSIPGLAGGQETQYF.

The rearrangement links TRBV9 to TRBJ2-1, with 8 bases that match TRBD1. The CDR3 length is 16 residues. Germline V lookup: CDR1 SGDLS, CDR2 YYNGEE. Trimming took 4 bases from V and 2 from J; bases not matched to a gene: 8. The chain's CDR3 is CASSRYAGGAYNEQFF. The CDR3, as DNA: TGTGCCAGCAGCCGCTACGCAGGGGGCGCCTACAATGAGCAGTTCTTC.

The V and J genes are TRBV18 and TRBJ1-2; TRBD1 agrees at 7 bases. This CDR3 has 14 residues. CDR1 and CDR2 from the germline V gene are KGHSH and LQKENI. The V gene end was trimmed by 6 bases and the J gene end by 7 bases; junction bases not matched to a gene: 11. CDR3 residues: CASSPSRTGPGYTF. As DNA, the CDR3 is TGTGCCAGCTCCCCTAGTCGGACAGGCCCTGGCTACACCTTC.

This chain uses TRBV28 with TRBJ1-2; D might be TRBD1 (6 bases). CDR1 is MDHEN, CDR2 SYDVKM, per germline. V was clipped by 2 bases and J by 7 bases, with 11 bases between them. There are 13 residues in the CDR3. The CDR3 bases are TGTGCCAGCAGTTTAGAGAGGGGGGGTGGCTACACCTTC. Translated, it gives CASSLERGGGYTF.

The V gene is TRBV5-4, the J gene TRBJ1-4, with D perhaps matching TRBD1 (5 bases). The length of the CDR3 is 14 residues. V was clipped by 2 bases and J by 7 bases, with 12 bases between them. From germline, CDR1 is SGHNT and CDR2 YYREEE (reference sequence). CDR3 residues: CASSFGGQGEKLFF. CDR3 nucleotide sequence: TGTGCCAGCAGCTTCGGGGGTCAAGGTGAAAAACTGTTTTTT. Full variable domain (remainder filled in from reference TRBV5-4 and TRBJ1-4): ETGVTQSPTHLIKTRGQQVTLRCSSQSGHNTVSWYQQALGQGPQFIFQYYREEENGRGNFPPRFSGLQFPNYSSELNVNALELDDSALYLCASSFGGQGEKLFFGSGTQLSVL.

This rearrangement joins TRBV11-2 to TRBJ2-7; possibly TRBD2 for D (6 bases). The germline gives CDR1 SGHAT, CDR2 FQNNGV. V was clipped by 4 bases and J by 0 bases, with 19 bases between them. This CDR3 is 17 amino acids long. The chain's CDR3 is CASSSPLGGASSYEQYF. The DNA of the CDR3 is TGTGCCAGCAGCTCCCCCCTTGGCGGGGCGAGCTCCTACGAGCAGTACTTC.

The rearrangement uses TRBV6-2 or TRBV6-3 and TRBJ1-1, with D perhaps matching TRBD1 (5 bases). Germline V CDR1 and CDR2: MNHEY, SVGEGT. V was cut by 2 bases and J by 2 bases, with 9 bases left in between. This CDR3 is 14 amino acids long. CDR3: CASSYETGNTEAFF. The CDR3 DNA follows: TGTGCCAGCAGTTACGAAACAGGAAACACTGAAGCTTTCTTT.

This sequence joins TRBV6-6 and TRBJ2-2; D gene unclear. The CDR3 loop spans 14 amino acids. V was cut by 0 bases and J by 3 bases, with 5 bases left in between. CDR1 is MNHNY and CDR2 is SVGAGI in the germline V gene (reference sequence). The CDR3 nucleotides are TGTGCCAGCAGTTACTCTAGTGACACCGGGGAGCTGTTTTTT. Its translation: CASSYSSDTGELFF.

The gene calls are TRBV3-1 (or the pseudogene TRBV3-2) and TRBJ1-3; 8 positions match TRBD1. Germline V gene sequence: CDR1 LGHDT, CDR2 YNNKEL (reference sequence). This CDR3 region has 16 residues. V was pared by 4 bases and J by 0 bases, with 5 bases of the junction left unmatched. CDR3 bases: TGTGCCAGCAGCCGGGAAACAGGGGGCTCTGGAAACACCATATATTTT. It codes for CASSRETGGSGNTIYF.

This chain links TRBV7-2 with TRBJ2-3, with 12 bases fitting TRBD2. The germline CDR1 and CDR2 sequences are SGHTA and FQGNSA. V lost 5 bases to trimming and J lost 6 bases; unmatched junction nucleotides: 12. The CDR3 has 17 amino acids. CDR3 in DNA: TGTGCCAGCAGCATACTAGCGGGGGGTGCCCGATTTGATACGCAGTATTTT. Encoded protein: CASSILAGGARFDTQYF. The complete variable domain, with remaining parts taken from reference TRBV7-2 and TRBJ2-3, reads GAGVSQSPSNKVTEKGKDVELRCDPISGHTALYWYRQSLGQGLEFLIYFQGNSAPDKSGLPSDRFSAERTGGSVSTLTIQRTQQEDSAVYLCASSILAGGARFDTQYFGPGTRLTVL.

There are a few counts of this clone. The chain employs TRBV27 and TRBJ1-6; tentative D call: TRBD1 (6 bases). V was shortened by 6 bases and J by 6 bases, with 21 bases between the two germline ends. There are 17 residues in the CDR3. Germline V gene lookup returns CDR1 MNHEY and CDR2 SMNVEV (reference sequence). The CDR3 protein is CASSLEDLTGVNSPLHF. The CDR3 region has the DNA TGTGCCAGCAGCCTAGAGGATTTGACAGGAGTTAATTCACCCCTCCACTTT.

The V gene is TRBV10-2, the J gene TRBJ2-5; 8 nucleotides align to TRBD1. Germline lookup yields CDR1 WSHSY and CDR2 SAAADI. The trim removed 3 bases at V and 5 bases at J, leaving 2 bases unmatched. The CDR3 runs 13 residues. This CDR3 is CASSDQGAETQYF. CDR3 nucleotides: TGCGCCAGCAGTGATCAGGGGGCGGAGACCCAGTACTTC.